The next 32 T cell receptor beta chains were all read from a single sample in a study of radiotherapy plus CTLA-4 blockade in lung cancer. The method was immunoSEQ multiplex PCR; TCRdb's version includes in-frame clones alone and lacks a portion of them. Of 90,000 to 100,000 clones listed, around 74% were seen once; the top ten hold 2.5% to 3%. The material sequenced was peripheral blood, taken from a patient treated with radiotherapy plus ipilimumab. Receptor source: a human donor with non-small cell lung cancer who had a partial response to radiotherapy plus ipilimumab. Some clones in this sample may be carry-over from other donors' samples.

The chain is built from TRBV19 and TRBJ2-1; 7 bases map to TRBD2. The CDR3 sequence is 13 residues long. The trim removed 6 bases at V and 9 bases at J, leaving 8 bases unmatched. Germline V CDR1 and CDR2: LNHDA, SQIVND (reference sequence). The chain's CDR3 is CASSRDYFGEQFF. The CDR3 DNA follows: TGTGCCAGTAGCCGGGACTATTTTGGTGAGCAGTTCTTC.

This clone was seen only a few times. This chain uses TRBV2 with TRBJ1-2; 11 bases are shared with TRBD1. Trimming at V came to 5 bases and at J to 3 bases, leaving 2 bases not matched to a gene. Germline assignment: CDR1 SNHLY and CDR2 FYNNEI. The length of the CDR3 is 14 residues. The DNA for the CDR3 is TGTGCCAGCAGTAGGACAGGGGGCCACTATGGCTACACCTTC. It yields the protein CASSRTGGHYGYTF.

In DNA, the CDR3 is TGTGCCAGCAGCTTGGAAACAGGGGGCACAGATACGCAGTATTTT. Its protein product is CASSLETGGTDTQYF. The rearrangement joins TRBV5-6 to TRBJ2-3; TRBD1 agrees at 7 bases. Per the germline V gene, CDR1 is SGHDT and CDR2 is YYEEEE. The V gene end was trimmed by 0 bases and the J gene end by 1 base; junction bases not matched to a gene: 2. CDR3 length: 15 amino acids.

The CDR3 loop reads CASSPQGFGSYEQYF. In nucleotides, the CDR3 is TGTGCCAGCAGCCCACAGGGTTTTGGCTCCTACGAGCAGTACTTC. The chain combines TRBV7-6 with TRBJ2-5; D is perhaps TRBD1 (6 bases). The J call may not be correct, given that the DNA end is closer to TRBJ2-7. This CDR3 has 15 amino acids. In germline, CDR1 is SGHVS, CDR2 FNYEAQ.

This clone was picked up a small number of times. The CDR3, as DNA: TGTGCCAGCAGCCCGCGGTATACAGGAGATCAGCCCCAGCATTTT. This encodes CASSPRYTGDQPQHF. The chain combines TRBV16 with TRBJ1-5; D is perhaps TRBD1 (5 bases). The V and J ends lost 4 bases and 5 bases respectively, with 15 bases between them. Germline V gene lookup returns CDR1 KGHSY and CDR2 FQNENV. There are 15 residues in the CDR3.

The chain employs TRBV11-3 and TRBJ2-1, with 10 bases lining up with TRBD2. The V gene's germline CDR1 is SGHNT and CDR2 YENEEA. The junction had 14 bases not matched to a gene; V was cut back by 0 bases and J by 6 bases. The CDR3 has 19 residues. The CDR3 here is CASSLDAPTLAGVPNEQFF. CDR3 coding DNA: TGTGCCAGCAGCTTAGATGCCCCCACCCTAGCGGGAGTTCCCAATGAGCAGTTCTTC.

This clone was observed once. This chain connects TRBV18 to TRBJ2-5, with 8 bases that match TRBD2. The DNA end favors TRBJ2-7, so the J call may be wrong. Germline V CDR1 and CDR2: KGHSH, LQKENI. This CDR3 region has 17 residues. CDR3 sequence: CASSPPGGRSPIHEQYF. The CDR3 bases are TGTGCCAGCTCACCACCCGGCGGGAGGAGCCCCATTCACGAGCAGTACTTC.

V gene TRBV18 combines with J gene TRBJ2-7; 8 nucleotides match TRBD1. The V and J ends lost 6 bases and 2 bases, in that order; junction bases with no gene match: 6. Germline CDR1 reads KGHSH; CDR2 reads LQKENI. CDR3 length: 14 residues. The CDR3 sequence: CASSPTRGPYEQYF. CDR3 bases: TGTGCCAGCTCCCCCACCAGGGGGCCCTACGAGCAGTACTTC.

The rearrangement links TRBV7-2 to TRBJ1-3; a weak D match, TRBD1 (5 bases). Germline CDR1 reads SGHTA; CDR2 reads FQGNSA. Deletions cut 1 base from V and 2 bases from J, with 18 bases between. The CDR3 is 18 amino acids. The CDR3 DNA follows: TGTGCCAGCAGCTTAGAGATGGGCTATGGGGGGACTGGAAACACCATATATTTT. It specifies CASSLEMGYGGTGNTIYF.

The sample holds many counts of this clone. This chain joins TRBV10-2 and TRBJ2-7, with 9 bases lining up with TRBD1. This CDR3 region has 15 residues. Germline lookup yields CDR1 WSHSY and CDR2 SAAADI. After removal of 5 bases from V and 6 bases from J, the junction contained 11 bases not matched to a gene. CDR3: CASSKTGQGRGEQYF. DNA for the CDR3: TGCGCCAGCAGTAAAACCGGACAGGGGAGGGGCGAGCAGTACTTC.

The chain employs TRBV11-2 and TRBJ1-1, with D unclear. V was trimmed by 1 base and J by 1 base, leaving 13 bases between them. This CDR3 comprises 16 residues. Germline V gene data show CDR1 as SGHAT and CDR2 as FQNNGV. CDR3 amino acids: CASSLGSRGQNTEAFF. CDR3 coding DNA: TGTGCCAGCAGCTTAGGGTCGAGAGGCCAGAACACTGAAGCTTTCTTT.

This chain links TRBV6-1 with TRBJ2-5, with TRBD2 as a possible D gene (5 bases). The length of the CDR3 is 16 residues. The germline V and J ends were trimmed by 0 bases and 2 bases, with 13 bases remaining between them. Germline assignment: CDR1 MNHNS and CDR2 SASEGT. CDR3 protein: CASSEARTQIQETQYF. CDR3 DNA sequence: TGTGCCAGCAGTGAAGCGAGGACTCAAATTCAAGAGACCCAGTACTTC.

The rearrangement links TRBV6-1 to TRBJ1-6; 8 nucleotides align to TRBD1. The trim removed 3 bases at V and 8 bases at J, leaving 9 bases unmatched. The CDR3 has 16 amino acids. Germline V gene lookup returns CDR1 MNHNS and CDR2 SASEGT. This chain's CDR3 is CASSEGDRGTHSPLHF. The CDR3 region has the DNA TGTGCCAGCAGTGAGGGAGACAGGGGAACTCATTCACCCCTCCACTTT.

V is TRBV18 and J is TRBJ2-1; D not resolved. The ends were cut back, 5 bases at V and 5 bases at J, with 10 bases in the middle. There are 13 residues in the CDR3. CDR1 KGHSH and CDR2 LQKENI come from the germline V gene. CDR3 protein: CASSGQSNNEQFF. As DNA, the CDR3 is TGTGCCAGCTCAGGGCAGTCCAACAATGAGCAGTTCTTC. The full variable domain, with the rest looked up from reference TRBV18 and TRBJ2-1, is NAGVMQNPRHLVRRRGQEARLRCSPMKGHSHVYWYRQLPEEGLKFMVYLQKENIIDESGMPKERFSAEFPKEGPSILRIQQVVRGDSAAYFCASSGQSNNEQFFGPGTRLTVL.

The rearrangement joins TRBV5-1 to TRBJ2-6; possibly TRBD1 for D (5 bases). The CDR3 spans 16 residues. Germline V gene data show CDR1 as SGHRS and CDR2 as YFSETQ. V lost 0 bases to trimming and J lost 4 bases, with 11 bases between them. CDR3 sequence: CASSLEQGYGANVLTF. CDR3 DNA: TGCGCCAGCAGCTTGGAGCAGGGATACGGGGCCAACGTCCTGACTTTC.

The rearrangement joins TRBV4-1 to TRBJ2-1; 9 nucleotides agree with TRBD2. CDR1 and CDR2 from the germline V gene are MGHRA and YSYEKL. With 0 bases clipped from V and 3 bases from J, the junction kept 6 bases outside the gene matches. The CDR3 covers 17 residues. The CDR3 reads CASSQESLAGRYNEQFF. In DNA, the CDR3 is TGCGCCAGCAGCCAAGAGAGCCTAGCGGGGCGCTACAATGAGCAGTTCTTC.

This clone was observed a few times. This chain links TRBV5-1 with TRBJ2-3; tentatively, D is TRBD2 (6 bases). V was pared by 4 bases and J by 5 bases, with 14 bases between. CDR3 length equals 14 residues. CDR1 is SGHRS, CDR2 YFSETQ, per germline. In nucleotides, the CDR3 is TGCGCCAGCAGCCCGGGACTTGGGATAGATACGCAGTATTTT. Protein: CASSPGLGIDTQYF.

V and J are TRBV5-1 and TRBJ2-1; TRBD1 aligns across 9 bases. The germline gives CDR1 SGHRS, CDR2 YFSETQ. V trimming: 3 bases; J trimming: 8 bases; junction bases outside the gene matches: 9. The CDR3 contains 15 residues. The CDR3 coding sequence is TGCGCCAGCAGCTCCGAGACAGGGGGGATTGATGAGCAGTTCTTC. It translates to CASSSETGGIDEQFF.

This clone was seen more than once but under ten times. This chain uses TRBV13 with TRBJ2-2; maybe TRBD1 (6 bases). Trimming left V 5 bases short and J 0 bases short, with 10 bases between. Germline loops: CDR1 PRHDT, CDR2 FYEKMQ (reference sequence). The CDR3 sequence is 15 residues long. CDR3 in amino acids: CASSDRISNTGELFF. CDR3 coding DNA: TGTGCCAGCAGCGACAGGATATCGAACACCGGGGAGCTGTTTTTT. The full variable domain, in which reference TRBV13 and TRBJ2-2 provide the parts outside the CDR3, is AAGVIQSPRHLIKEKRETATLKCYPIPRHDTVYWYQQGPGQDPQFLISFYEKMQSDKGSIPDRFSAQQFSDYHSELNMSSLELGDSALYFCASSDRISNTGELFFGEGSRLTVL.

A single count supports this clone. V gene TRBV4-2 combines with J gene TRBJ2-1, with 12 bases identical to TRBD2. The CDR3 runs 17 residues. V gave up 0 bases and J gave up 8 bases; unmatched junction bases: 8. From germline, CDR1 is LGHNA and CDR2 YNFKEQ. DNA of the CDR3: TGTGCCAGCAGCCAAGAGTTCCTAGCGGGGGGGCCTTATGAGCAGTTCTTC. Translating it yields CASSQEFLAGGPYEQFF.

V gene TRBV27 combines with J gene TRBJ2-3; no firm D call. The germline CDR1 and CDR2 sequences are MNHEY and SMNVEV (reference sequence). This CDR3 region has 13 residues. V was pared by 3 bases and J by 2 bases, with 6 bases between. The CDR3 loop is CASSFMYTDTQYF. The CDR3 DNA reads TGTGCCAGCAGTTTTATGTACACAGATACGCAGTATTTT.

This clone came up once. The chain combines TRBV6-5 with TRBJ2-2, with 9 bases lining up with TRBD2. Germline loops: CDR1 MNHEY, CDR2 SVGAGI. The CDR3 is made up of 16 amino acids. The V gene end was trimmed by 0 bases and the J gene end by 5 bases; junction bases not matched to a gene: 4. CDR3 DNA: TGTGCCAGCAGTTACTCTAGCGGGAGTAGAACCGGGGAGCTGTTTTTT. It specifies CASSYSSGSRTGELFF.

The J gene is TRBJ1-1, the V gene TRBV7-6, with TRBD1 matching 7 bases. Per the germline V gene, CDR1 is SGHVS and CDR2 is FNYEAQ. This CDR3 comprises 14 residues. The J segment lost 1 base and the V segment lost 2 bases, leaving 1 base of the junction unmatched. CDR3 in DNA: TGTGCCAGCAGCTTACAGGGGGGGAACACTGAAGCTTTCTTT. As protein: CASSLQGGNTEAFF.

Concerning this clone itself: Germline is not matched at one junction end, which may reflect a read error. The chain recombines TRBV6-5 with TRBJ2-4; 8 nucleotides align to TRBD1. Germline V gene sequence: CDR1 MNHEY, CDR2 SVGAGI. The CDR3 extends over 16 amino acids. The CDR3 spells CASSYFSGQGKNIQYF. CDR3 in DNA: TGTGCCAGCAGCTACTTCTCCGGACAGGGCAAAAACATTCAGTACTTC.

This CDR3 reads CASSPQGAVAYEQYF. For the CDR3, the DNA is TGTGCCAGCAGTCCACAGGGGGCCGTCGCCTACGAGCAGTACTTC. The chain links TRBV28 to TRBJ2-7; 9 positions agree with TRBD1. This CDR3 region has 15 residues. The germline V gene has CDR1 MDHEN and CDR2 SYDVKM. Trimming cost V 5 bases and J 2 bases; bases outside gene matches: 7.

This chain links TRBV5-4 with TRBJ2-3; D is unresolved. The CDR3 totals 13 residues. Trimming cost V 3 bases and J 0 bases, with 5 bases left between them. CDR1 SGHNT and CDR2 YYREEE come from the germline V gene (reference sequence). CDR3 nucleotides: TGTGCCAGCAGCTCCACTAGCACAGATACGCAGTATTTT. It specifies CASSSTSTDTQYF.

This clone occurred once. The chain has TRBV11-2 and TRBJ2-2; D unresolved. This CDR3 region has 14 residues. V was shortened by 5 bases and J by 0 bases, with 7 bases between the two germline ends. CDR1 and CDR2 (germline): SGHAT, FQNNGV. In DNA form, the CDR3 reads TGTGCCAGCAGCGCCCAGTCGAACACCGGGGAGCTGTTTTTT. This encodes CASSAQSNTGELFF.

This chain connects TRBV7-3 to TRBJ2-1; 12 positions agree with TRBD2. The germline V gene encodes CDR1 SGHTA and CDR2 FQGTGA. The CDR3 has 15 amino acids. V was clipped by 4 bases and J by 4 bases; unmatched bases: 2. This CDR3 is CASSYGTSGYNEQFF. The DNA of the CDR3 is TGTGCCAGCAGCTACGGGACTAGCGGGTACAATGAGCAGTTCTTC.

CDR3 sequence: CASSIGPGTGGLDYGYTF. Here the CDR3 DNA reads TGTGCCAGTAGTATTGGTCCCGGGACAGGGGGCTTGGACTATGGCTACACCTTC. V is TRBV19 and J is TRBJ1-2; 12 bases are a match to TRBD1. The CDR3 totals 18 residues. CDR1 and CDR2 (germline): LNHDA, SQIVND (reference sequence). V lost 3 bases and J lost 3; bases outside the gene matches: 11.

This clone has only a few counts. The rearrangement uses TRBV11-2 and TRBJ2-5, with TRBD2 matching 10 bases. CDR1 is SGHAT, CDR2 FQNNGV, per germline. This CDR3 is built from 14 residues. Losses at the gene ends were 6 bases for V and 5 bases for J; bases not matched to a gene: 6. CDR3: CASRGAGGRETQYF. CDR3 nucleotide sequence: TGTGCCAGCAGAGGAGCGGGAGGGCGGGAGACCCAGTACTTC.

The chain employs TRBV19 and TRBJ2-5; 9 positions agree with TRBD1. Germline V CDR1 and CDR2: LNHDA, SQIVND (reference sequence). J gave up 5 bases and V 6 bases, and 4 bases lay outside the gene matches. The CDR3 has 13 residues. CDR3 in DNA: TGTGCCAGTAGGGGGACAGGGACGGAGACCCAGTACTTC. Translation: CASRGTGTETQYF.

CDR3 bases: TGTGCCAGCAGCTTTTCGCGGTTCACAGATACGCAGTATTTT. As protein: CASSFSRFTDTQYF. The chain is built from TRBV11-2 and TRBJ2-3; D is unclear. This CDR3 has 14 amino acids. Trimming removed 3 bases from V and 2 bases from J, with 9 bases in between. Germline V gene lookup returns CDR1 SGHAT and CDR2 FQNNGV. Drawing the rest from reference TRBV11-2 and TRBJ2-3, the complete variable domain is EAGVAQSPRYKIIEKRQSVAFWCNPISGHATLYWYQQILGQGPKLLIQFQNNGVVDDSQLPKDRFSAERLKGVDSTLKIQPAKLEDSAVYLCASSFSRFTDTQYFGPGTRLTVL.